This T cell receptor (beta chain) originates from a study of human T cells and chemical hapten exposure. About the research overall: Patch testing placed 0.01% DPC on the upper back, with readings at 6 days. Small differences in pooled library volume mainly drove the variation in TCR yields per sample. The patients, most of them female, presented with alopecia areata, totalis or universalis.

The CDR3 covers 13 residues. The germline V and J ends were trimmed by 2 bases and 4 bases, with 11 bases remaining between them. The germline gives CDR1 GTSNPN, CDR2 SVGIG (reference sequence). As to this clonotype: Its antigen is unidentified.

Time point reported: patch test 1, 2 weeks after DPC sensitization. Treatment specified: therapeutic diphenylcyclopropenone sensitization with weekly scalp DPC. TCRdb re-called the RACE reads through MiXCR, storing one row per CDR3 protein. This sample yields just over 80,000 distinct CDR3 sequences, of which approximately 11% are seen a single time; around 4.2% belongs to the top ten. Notes on the study in general: DPC sensitization produced no change in TCRs with frequency above 1 in 1000.

This TCR was sampled from a woman between 50 and 59 years old with alopecia areata. Some clones in this sample may be carry-over from other donors' samples. The sequencing here drew on whole blood, taken in connection with sensitization to the hapten diphenylcyclopropenone (DPC). V and J are TRBV30 and TRBJ1-1; D gene unclear. For the CDR3, the DNA is TGTGCCTGGAGTCGGGCCCCGGGCACTGAAGCTTTCTTT. It codes for CAWSRAPGTEAFF.